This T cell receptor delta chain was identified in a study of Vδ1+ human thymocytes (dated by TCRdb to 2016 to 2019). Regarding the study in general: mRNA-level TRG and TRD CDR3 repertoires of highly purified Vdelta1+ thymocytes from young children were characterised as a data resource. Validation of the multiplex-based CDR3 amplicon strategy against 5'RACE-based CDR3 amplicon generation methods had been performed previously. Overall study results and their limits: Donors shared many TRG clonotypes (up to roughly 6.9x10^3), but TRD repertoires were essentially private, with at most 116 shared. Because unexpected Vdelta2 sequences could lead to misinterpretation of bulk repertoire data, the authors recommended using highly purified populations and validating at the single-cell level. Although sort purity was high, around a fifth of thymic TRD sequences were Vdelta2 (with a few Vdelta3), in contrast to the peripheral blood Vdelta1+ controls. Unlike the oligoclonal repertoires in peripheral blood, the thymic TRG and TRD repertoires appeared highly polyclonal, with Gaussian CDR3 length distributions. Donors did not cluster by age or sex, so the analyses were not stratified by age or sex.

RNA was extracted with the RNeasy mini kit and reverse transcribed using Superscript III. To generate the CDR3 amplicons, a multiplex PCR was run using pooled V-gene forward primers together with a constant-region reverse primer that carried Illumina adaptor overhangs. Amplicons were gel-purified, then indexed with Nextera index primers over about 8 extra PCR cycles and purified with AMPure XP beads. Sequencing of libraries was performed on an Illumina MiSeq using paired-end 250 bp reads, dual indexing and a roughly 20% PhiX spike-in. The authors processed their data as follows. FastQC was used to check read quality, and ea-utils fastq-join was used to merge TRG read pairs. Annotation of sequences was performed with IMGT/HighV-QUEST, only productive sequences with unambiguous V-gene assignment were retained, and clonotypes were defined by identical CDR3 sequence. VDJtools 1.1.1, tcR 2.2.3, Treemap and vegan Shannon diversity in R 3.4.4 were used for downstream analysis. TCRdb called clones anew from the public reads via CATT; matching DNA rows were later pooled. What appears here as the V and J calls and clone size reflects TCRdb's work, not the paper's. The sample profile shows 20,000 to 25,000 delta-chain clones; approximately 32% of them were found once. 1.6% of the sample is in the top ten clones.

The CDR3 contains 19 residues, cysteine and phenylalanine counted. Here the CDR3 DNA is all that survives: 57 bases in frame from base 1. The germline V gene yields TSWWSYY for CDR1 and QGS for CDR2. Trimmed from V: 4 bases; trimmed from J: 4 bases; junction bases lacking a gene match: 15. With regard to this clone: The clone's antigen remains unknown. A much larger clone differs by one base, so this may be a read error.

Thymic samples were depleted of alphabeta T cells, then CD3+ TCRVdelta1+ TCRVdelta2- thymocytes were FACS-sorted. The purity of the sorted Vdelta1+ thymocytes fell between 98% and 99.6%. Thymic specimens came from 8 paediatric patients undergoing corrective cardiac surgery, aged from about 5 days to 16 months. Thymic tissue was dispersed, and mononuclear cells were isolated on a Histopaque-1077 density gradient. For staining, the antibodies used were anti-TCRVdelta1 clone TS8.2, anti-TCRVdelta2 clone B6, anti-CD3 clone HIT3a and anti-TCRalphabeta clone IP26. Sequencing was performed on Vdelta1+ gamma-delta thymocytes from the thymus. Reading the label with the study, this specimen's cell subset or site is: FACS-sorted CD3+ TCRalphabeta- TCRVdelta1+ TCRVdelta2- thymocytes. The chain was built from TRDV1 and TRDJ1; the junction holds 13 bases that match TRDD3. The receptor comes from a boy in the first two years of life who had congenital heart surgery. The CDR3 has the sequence CALGARHIVLGDTIDKLIF. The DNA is TGTGCTCTTGGGGCCCGCCACATTGTACTGGGGGATACGATCGATAAACTCATCTTT.